The present TCR beta chain was sequenced within a study of human T cells and chemical hapten exposure. Looking at the study overall: The patient population, which was mostly female, had alopecia areata, totalis or universalis. Study-level points and caveats: TCRs whose frequency exceeded 1 in 1000 remained the same following DPC sensitization.

The time point here: patch test 1, 2 weeks after DPC sensitization. The treatment here: therapeutic diphenylcyclopropenone sensitization with weekly scalp DPC. This clonotype appeared a few times. Its matching antigen is unknown. Trimming stripped 0 bases from V and 4 bases from J, with 9 bases between. Per germline, CDR1 LGHDT and CDR2 YNNKEL (reference sequence). This CDR3 has 14 residues. The library tagged individual cDNA molecules with unique molecular identifiers. Per the original data handling: Sample TCR totals centred on a median of around 92,000, ranging roughly 23,224 to 690,600. TCRdb analysed the RACE reads with MiXCR anew, one entry per CDR3 protein. The V and J calls were determined by TCRdb, not by the authors. The data contain around 110,000 distinct CDR3 sequences, roughly 12% of them singletons.

The receptor comes from a woman aged 50 to 60 with alopecia areata. Some clones in this sample may be carry-over from other donors' samples. The chain uses TRBV3-1 and TRBJ1-1, with D uncertain. The material was whole blood, obtained in connection with sensitization to the hapten diphenylcyclopropenone (DPC). CDR3 sequence (DNA): TGTGCCAGCAGCCAAGAGTCGGCAGGCACTGAAGCTTTCTTT. Protein: CASSQESAGTEAFF.